The following is a T cell receptor (beta chain) sequence with its context. These data are taken from a study of blood T cell repertoires in COVID-19. Study details: PBMCs, B-cell-depleted T cells, or T cells provided the cDNA or gDNA that made up the material.

This CDR3 has 14 amino acids. V lost 5 bases and J 6 bases, leaving 13 bases between the germline ends. Germline V gene sequence: CDR1 SGHNT, CDR2 YENEEA. As processed by the authors: Reference gene primers were amplified, and this amplification served to estimate nucleated cell counts. Method: immunoSEQ multiplex PCR; TCRdb's copy keeps in-frame clones and lacks some. V, J and clone size derive from that table, while D and trimming were established from the DNA sequence. The sample records more than 400,000 clones, approximately 83% being singletons. The specimen was peripheral blood. The clonotype comes from a human donor in a cohort sampled during active COVID-19. The chain recombines TRBV11-3 with TRBJ2-2; D is unclear. The CDR3 DNA reads as TGTGCCAGCAGCCCATTTACCAGGCCCGGGGAGCTGTTTTTT. Translated, it gives CASSPFTRPGELFF.